This is a list of T cell receptor beta chains from one sample in a study of technical replicates of blood from a handful of donors. TCRdb's copy holds only in-frame clones and misses some; the assay was immunoSEQ multiplex PCR. The sample has around 90,000 clones; around 94% are singletons. Input material: T cells isolated from PBMCs. The receptors come from a human donor in good health. Both conserved end residues are part of each CDR3. The order of the fields is J gene, D gene, V gene, clone size, CDR3 protein, CDR3 DNA. The D gene is left open where the match is weak. Where a row states a size, it is once, few, many or the class of an expanded clone; other rows omit it.

J gene: TRBJ1-2
D gene: -
V gene: TRBV10-3
clone size: -
CDR3 protein: CAITTSSEHGYTF
CDR3 DNA: TGTGCCATCACCACCTCTAGTGAGCATGGCTACACCTTC

J gene: TRBJ2-3
D gene: -
V gene: TRBV30
clone size: once
CDR3 protein: CAWSYAGVTDTQYF
CDR3 DNA: TGTGCCTGGAGTTACGCAGGGGTCACAGATACGCAGTATTTT

J gene: TRBJ2-1
D gene: -
V gene: TRBV18
clone size: -
CDR3 protein: CASSPPEGYYNEQFF
CDR3 DNA: TGTGCCAGCTCACCACCGGAGGGGTACTACAATGAGCAGTTCTTC

J gene: TRBJ2-4
D gene: -
V gene: TRBV15
clone size: -
CDR3 protein: CATSRDSDIQYF
CDR3 DNA: TGTGCCACCAGCAGAGATAGTGACATTCAGTACTTC

J gene: TRBJ2-1
D gene: -
V gene: TRBV6-5
clone size: -
CDR3 protein: CASSSEGATYNEQFF
CDR3 DNA: TGTGCCAGCAGTTCGGAGGGGGCAACGTACAATGAGCAGTTCTTC

J gene: TRBJ2-1
D gene: -
V gene: TRBV6-5
clone size: -
CDR3 protein: CASRRRLSDEQFF
CDR3 DNA: TGTGCCAGCAGGAGGAGGTTGTCCGATGAGCAGTTCTTC

J gene: TRBJ2-3
D gene: -
V gene: TRBV6-1
clone size: -
CDR3 protein: CASSELRGEVTDTQYF
CDR3 DNA: TGTGCCAGCAGTGAACTCAGGGGTGAGGTTACAGATACGCAGTATTTT

J gene: TRBJ2-1
D gene: TRBD2
V gene: TRBV29-1
clone size: -
CDR3 protein: CSESGRAGNEQFF
CDR3 DNA: TGCAGCGAAAGCGGGAGGGCTGGAAATGAGCAGTTCTTC

J gene: TRBJ2-1
D gene: TRBD2
V gene: TRBV29-1
clone size: once
CDR3 protein: CSVVAGDSYNEQFF
CDR3 DNA: TGCAGCGTTGTTGCGGGAGATTCCTACAATGAGCAGTTCTTC

J gene: TRBJ1-2
D gene: TRBD1
V gene: TRBV4-1
clone size: -
CDR3 protein: CASSPSGQAYNYGYTF
CDR3 DNA: TGCGCCAGCAGCCCTTCCGGACAGGCCTATAACTATGGCTACACCTTC

J gene: TRBJ2-1
D gene: TRBD2
V gene: TRBV5-1
clone size: once
CDR3 protein: CASSPSGRGSYNEQFF
CDR3 DNA: TGCGCCAGCAGCCCTAGCGGGAGGGGATCCTACAATGAGCAGTTCTTC

J gene: TRBJ2-5
D gene: -
V gene: TRBV7-3
clone size: -
CDR3 protein: CASSSGGRETQYF
CDR3 DNA: TGTGCCAGCAGCTCTGGGGGGAGAGAGACCCAGTACTTC

J gene: TRBJ2-7
D gene: TRBD2
V gene: TRBV27
clone size: -
CDR3 protein: CASSSLAGNPSYEQYF
CDR3 DNA: TGTGCCAGCAGTTCCCTAGCGGGAAACCCCTCCTACGAGCAGTACTTC

J gene: TRBJ2-5
D gene: -
V gene: TRBV6-5
clone size: -
CDR3 protein: CASSGAGRLQETQYF
CDR3 DNA: TGTGCCAGCAGCGGCGCGGGCAGACTCCAAGAGACCCAGTACTTC

J gene: TRBJ1-3
D gene: TRBD1
V gene: TRBV28
clone size: -
CDR3 protein: CASSDIHPGQGLGHSGNTIYF
CDR3 DNA: TGTGCCAGCAGTGATATACACCCGGGACAGGGACTCGGGCACTCTGGAAACACCATATATTTT

J gene: TRBJ1-1
D gene: TRBD1
V gene: TRBV29-1
clone size: -
CDR3 protein: CGWTGQTLNTEAFF
CDR3 DNA: TGCGGGTGGACAGGCCAAACTTTAAACACTGAAGCTTTCTTT